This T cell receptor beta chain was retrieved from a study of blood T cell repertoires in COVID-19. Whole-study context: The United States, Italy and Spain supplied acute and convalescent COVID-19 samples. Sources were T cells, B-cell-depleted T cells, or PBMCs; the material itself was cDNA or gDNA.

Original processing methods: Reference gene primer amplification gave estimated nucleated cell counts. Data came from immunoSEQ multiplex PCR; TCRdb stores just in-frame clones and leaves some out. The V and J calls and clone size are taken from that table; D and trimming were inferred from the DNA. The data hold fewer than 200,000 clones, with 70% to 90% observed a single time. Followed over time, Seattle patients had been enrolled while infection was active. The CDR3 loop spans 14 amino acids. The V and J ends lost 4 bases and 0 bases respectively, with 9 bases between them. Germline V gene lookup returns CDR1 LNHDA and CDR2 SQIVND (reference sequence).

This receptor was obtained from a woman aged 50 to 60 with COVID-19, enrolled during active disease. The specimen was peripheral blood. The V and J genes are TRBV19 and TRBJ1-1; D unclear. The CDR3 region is CASSKLGVNTEAFF. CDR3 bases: TGTGCCAGTAGTAAACTCGGGGTGAACACTGAAGCTTTCTTT.